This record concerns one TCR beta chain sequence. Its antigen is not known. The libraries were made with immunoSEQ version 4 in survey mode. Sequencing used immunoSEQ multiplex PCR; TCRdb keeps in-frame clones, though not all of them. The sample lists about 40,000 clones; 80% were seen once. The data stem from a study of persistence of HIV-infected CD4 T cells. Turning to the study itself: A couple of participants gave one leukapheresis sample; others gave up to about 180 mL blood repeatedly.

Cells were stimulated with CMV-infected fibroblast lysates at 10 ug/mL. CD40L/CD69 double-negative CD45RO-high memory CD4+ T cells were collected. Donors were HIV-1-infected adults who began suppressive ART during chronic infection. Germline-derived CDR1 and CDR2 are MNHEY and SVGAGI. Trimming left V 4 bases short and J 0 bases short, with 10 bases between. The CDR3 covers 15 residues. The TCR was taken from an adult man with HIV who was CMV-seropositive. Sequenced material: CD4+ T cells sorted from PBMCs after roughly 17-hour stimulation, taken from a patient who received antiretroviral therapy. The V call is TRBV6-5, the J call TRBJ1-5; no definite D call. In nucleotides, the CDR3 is TGTGCCAGCAGTTGGCTTGACGATAGCAATCAGCCCCAGCATTTT. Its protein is CASSWLDDSNQPQHF.